Following are 10 T cell receptor beta chains from one sample sequenced in a study of cytomegalovirus exposure and HLA in healthy donors. Primers: 60 Vbeta forward and 13 Jbeta reverse. This table comes from immunoSEQ multiplex PCR, and its TCRdb copy is limited to in-frame clones, with some not included. The profile shows 200,000 or so clones, 81% of them singletons. The source material was PBMCs. Source of these receptors: a woman aged 18-35 years in good health and CMV-seropositive.

This clone was found a few times. The V and J genes are TRBV7-8 and TRBJ1-1; D might be TRBD1 (5 bases). The V gene's germline CDR1 is SGHVS and CDR2 FQNEAQ. The CDR3 sequence is 15 residues long. Deletions cut 5 bases from V and 0 bases from J, with 13 bases between. CDR3 nucleotide sequence: TGTGCCAGCAGCCCATGGGGCACCATGAACACTGAAGCTTTCTTT. Protein: CASSPWGTMNTEAFF.

The CDR3 DNA reads TGTGCCAGTAGTAGGGGTGAGCGGGGGGCGTCGTCCAATGAGCAGTTCTTC. Residues: CASSRGERGASSNEQFF. The chain couples TRBV19 to TRBJ2-1; TRBD2 matches at 9 bases. V gave up 4 bases and J gave up 6 bases; unmatched junction bases: 13. Germline V gene data show CDR1 as LNHDA and CDR2 as SQIVND (reference sequence). The CDR3 length is 17 residues.

The chain is built from TRBV28 and TRBJ1-1; no firm D call. Germline-derived CDR1 and CDR2 are MDHEN and SYDVKM. V lost 5 bases and J 5 bases, leaving 9 bases between the germline ends. The CDR3 is made up of 12 amino acids. The CDR3 nucleotides read TGTGCCAGCAGTGAGGGTGGAACTGAAGCTTTCTTT. Amino acids: CASSEGGTEAFF.

The chain links TRBV5-4 to TRBJ2-1, with 8 bases identical to TRBD2. The CDR3 contains 18 residues. V shed 7 bases, J shed 1 base, and the junction held 16 bases outside the gene matches. Germline assignment: CDR1 SGHNT and CDR2 YYREEE (reference sequence). The CDR3 DNA is TGTGCCAGCTTCTATCTAGCGGGCTTCGGGGGATCCTACAATGAGCAGTTCTTC. Amino acid sequence: CASFYLAGFGGSYNEQFF.

The chain is built from TRBV7-9 and TRBJ1-1; tentatively, D is TRBD1 (6 bases). Per the germline V gene, CDR1 is SEHNR and CDR2 is FQNEAQ (reference sequence). With 5 bases removed from V and 6 bases from J, the gap between germline ends came to 13 bases. The CDR3 loop spans 13 amino acids. The CDR3 nucleotides read TGTGCCAGCAGCCCATACCCAGGGGCTGAAGCTTTCTTT. Its translation is CASSPYPGAEAFF.

This chain connects TRBV29-1 to TRBJ2-5, with TRBD1 identical over 8 bases. From germline, CDR1 is SQVTM and CDR2 ANQGSEA. The CDR3 loop spans 18 amino acids. J was trimmed by 5 bases and V by 6 bases; bases with no gene match: 23. CDR3 loop: CSVMGTGPLWLQGETQYF. Here the CDR3 DNA reads TGCAGCGTGATGGGGACAGGCCCCCTCTGGCTGCAGGGGGAGACCCAGTACTTC.

The chain links TRBV28 to TRBJ1-1; D unresolved. V lost 6 bases and J 4 bases, leaving 15 bases between the germline ends. CDR3 size: 14 residues. Germline CDR1 is MDHEN and CDR2 is SYDVKM. This chain's CDR3 is CASRVGAHSTEAFF. The CDR3 region has the DNA TGTGCCAGCAGAGTAGGAGCACATTCCACTGAAGCTTTCTTT.

The genes are TRBV7-9 and TRBJ1-5, with a weak D call TRBD1 (6 bases). The germline CDR1 and CDR2 sequences are SEHNR and FQNEAQ (reference sequence). The CDR3 has 14 amino acids. V dropped 5 bases and J dropped 2 bases, with 10 bases sitting between them. The CDR3: CASSPGAGNQPQHF. The CDR3 nucleotides read TGTGCCAGCAGCCCAGGGGCCGGCAATCAGCCCCAGCATTTT.

The rearrangement joins TRBV27 to TRBJ2-7; tentatively, D is TRBD1 (5 bases). V gave up 2 bases and J gave up 2 bases, with 7 bases separating them. Germline values: CDR1 MNHEY, CDR2 SMNVEV (reference sequence). The CDR3 extends over 13 amino acids. For the CDR3, the DNA is TGTGCCAGCAGTTTAGACAGAGCCTACGAGCAGTACTTC. Protein sequence: CASSLDRAYEQYF.

The rearrangement links TRBV5-5 to TRBJ2-7; D is ambiguous. This CDR3 is built from 14 residues. Trimming took 0 bases from V and 3 from J, leaving 10 bases between them. Germline loops: CDR1 SGHKS, CDR2 YYEKEE (reference sequence). The CDR3 DNA sequence: TGTGCCAGCAGCTTGGTGGCAGCCGACTACGAGCAGTACGTC. It yields the protein CASSLVAADYEQYV.